This TCR beta chain derives from a study of cytomegalovirus exposure and HLA in healthy donors. Regarding the study as a whole: The authors listed around 150 TCR beta chains as cytomegalovirus-associated.

TCRdb's table, derived via immunoSEQ multiplex PCR, lists solely in-frame clones and lacks some. The sample gives a few hundred thousand clones, roughly 90% of which show up once; about 0.85% is in the top ten. This clone was counted a few times. As yet, its antigen is unknown. The V end lost 9 bases, the J end lost 7 bases, and 16 bases lay between the germline ends. The CDR3 sequence is 13 residues long. The V gene's germline CDR1 is LNHDA and CDR2 SQIVND (reference sequence). This chain connects TRBV19 to TRBJ1-5; maybe TRBD1 (6 bases). Input material: PBMCs. This receptor was obtained from a woman younger than 35 in good health and CMV-seronegative. CDR3 bases: TGTGCCAGGTCCCCCCGAACAGGGCAGCCCCAGCATTTT. It codes for CARSPRTGQPQHF. Together with reference TRBV19 and TRBJ1-5, the CDR3 gives the full variable domain: DGGITQSPKYLFRKEGQNVTLSCEQNLNHDAMYWYRQDPGQGLRLIYYSQIVNDFQKGDIAEGYSVSREKKESFPLTVTSAQKNPTAFYLCARSPRTGQPQHFGDGTRLSIL.